This TCR beta chain comes out of a study of graft-versus-host responses after intestinal transplantation. Turning to the study itself: Transplants were multivisceral, liver-intestinal, or isolated intestinal. Following induction with anti-thymocyte globulin, all recipients were given tacrolimus and steroids for approximately 3 years. General study points: Graft-donor T cell macrochimerism coincided with high graft-versus-host to host-versus-graft clonal ratios in allografts. HvG clone declines early post-transplant were associated with peak circulating GvH levels.

The CDR3 length is 16 residues. The germline V gene has CDR1 MDHEN and CDR2 SYDVKM. The V and J ends lost 5 bases and 3 bases respectively, with 17 bases between them. Profiled with immunoSEQ multiplex PCR; TCRdb holds only in-frame clones, not every one. Of tens of thousands of clones in the sample, around 91% were seen once. Remarks on this clone: The target antigen is unknown.

The source is a human patient who received an intestinal transplant, so some T cells may come from the graft donor. Here the sequenced sample was PBMCs, taken about 120 days after intestinal transplantation. V is TRBV28 and J is TRBJ2-1, with a tentative D call TRBD1 (6 bases). The CDR3, as DNA: TGTGCCAGCAGTCCCCTGTCGACAGGTAACTACAATGAGCAGTTCTTC. The encoded protein is CASSPLSTGNYNEQFF.